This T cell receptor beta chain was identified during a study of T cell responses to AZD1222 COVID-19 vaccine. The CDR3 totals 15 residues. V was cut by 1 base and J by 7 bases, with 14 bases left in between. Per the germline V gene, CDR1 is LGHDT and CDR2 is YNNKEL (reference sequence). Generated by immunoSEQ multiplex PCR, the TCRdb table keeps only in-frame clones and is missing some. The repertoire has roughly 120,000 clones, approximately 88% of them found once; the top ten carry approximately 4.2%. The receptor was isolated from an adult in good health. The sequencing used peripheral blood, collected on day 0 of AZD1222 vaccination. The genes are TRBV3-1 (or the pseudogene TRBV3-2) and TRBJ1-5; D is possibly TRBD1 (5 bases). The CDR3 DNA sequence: TGTGCCAGCAGCCAAGCCCCGGGCGAGGGGCAGCCCCAGCATTTT. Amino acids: CASSQAPGEGQPQHF.